This TCR beta chain was sequenced in a study of T cells after yellow fever vaccination. General study findings and limits: It was a small share of clonotypes that appeared in both CD4 and CD8 compartments.

A few counts support this clonotype. From the 5' RACE reads, TCRdb called clonotypes with MiXCR, one entry per CDR3 protein. Here the sample spans some 80,000 distinct CDR3 sequences, 13% being singletons. V dropped 1 base and J dropped 6; count of bases not matched to a gene: 5. The V gene's germline CDR1 is SGHTA and CDR2 FQGNSA. CDR3 length: 16 residues. The rearrangement joins TRBV7-2 to TRBJ2-1; TRBD1 matches at 11 bases. This material consisted of CD8+ T cells not binding an NS4B(214-222) dextramer, sorted from PBMCs, taken roughly 20 days after the first yellow fever vaccination. This TCR came from a man aged 18 to 35 who received the YFV17D yellow fever vaccine. The CDR3 DNA is TGTGCCAGCAGCTTAGGCGTAGGGACAGGGGGCAATGAGCAGTTCTTC. Its protein is CASSLGVGTGGNEQFF.